A single sample gave rise to the 7 T cell receptor beta chains below, sequenced in a study of shared clonotypes between healthy human individuals. Sequenced by immunoSEQ multiplex PCR; TCRdb stores in-frame clones only, minus some. The sample yields 950,000 to 1,100,000 clones, about 80% seen once. Sequenced sample: memory CD4+ T cells from PBMCs. Stated subset: CD45RA-negative fraction. The receptors derive from a man aged 18 to 30 in good health. Some clones in this sample may be carry-over from other donors' samples.

A note on this clone: Additional DNA sequences in this sample encode the identical CDR3. The V and J genes are TRBV6-5 and TRBJ1-2; D is unclear. The CDR3 is 13 residues long. V lost 2 bases, J lost 3 bases, and 7 bases lay in between. The germline V gene has CDR1 MNHEY and CDR2 SVGAGI. CDR3 residues: CASSYVGYYGYTF. The CDR3 bases are TGTGCCAGCAGTTACGTCGGGTACTATGGCTACACCTTC.

CDR3 amino acids: CASSVRKPGFYEQYF. CDR3 nucleotide sequence: TGTGCCAGCAGCGTGCGGAAACCGGGGTTCTACGAGCAGTACTTC. V is TRBV21-1 and J is TRBJ2-7; the tabulated D call, TRBD2, remains unverified against the DNA. TRBV21-1 represents a pseudogene. The CDR3 is made up of 15 amino acids.

This clone appeared once. The chain joins TRBV5-5 to TRBJ2-7; 10 nucleotides align to TRBD2. J was trimmed by 3 bases and V by 3 bases; bases with no gene match: 6. Germline V gene sequence: CDR1 SGHKS, CDR2 YYEKEE (reference sequence). The length of the CDR3 is 15 residues. CDR3 sequence reads: CASSWDQREGYEQYF. The CDR3 nucleotides are TGTGCCAGCAGCTGGGACCAGCGGGAGGGCTACGAGCAGTACTTC.

This chain joins TRBV6-1 and TRBJ1-2, with D hard to call. Germline V gene lookup returns CDR1 MNHNS and CDR2 SASEGT. The CDR3 length is 15 residues. Trimming left V 5 bases short and J 2 bases short, with 15 bases between. The chain's CDR3 is CASSRREGGNYGYTF. The DNA of the CDR3 is TGTGCCAGCAGTCGGAGGGAGGGTGGAAACTATGGCTACACCTTC.

The gene calls are TRBV5-4 and TRBJ2-2; D uncertain. Trimming pared 3 bases from V and 1 base from J, leaving 16 bases between. In germline, CDR1 is SGHNT, CDR2 YYREEE (reference sequence). The CDR3 loop spans 17 amino acids. The CDR3 DNA sequence: TGTGCCAGCAGCTCCGCCCCAAGTCGGCAGAACACCGGGGAGCTGTTTTTT. This sequence encodes CASSSAPSRQNTGELFF.

V gene TRBV5-6 combines with J gene TRBJ2-4; 9 positions agree with TRBD1. Germline lookup yields CDR1 SGHDT and CDR2 YYEEEE. The V segment lost 4 bases and the J segment 7 bases; nucleotides outside the gene matches: 6. This CDR3 has 14 amino acids. The CDR3 reads CASSVTQGANIQYF. In nucleotides, the CDR3 is TGTGCCAGCAGCGTAACACAGGGGGCCAACATTCAGTACTTC.

CDR3 DNA sequence: TGTGCCAGCAGCGTAGGGACTAGAGGAAACAATGAGCAGTTCTTC. It translates to CASSVGTRGNNEQFF. The genes are TRBV9 and TRBJ2-1, with 7 bases aligning to TRBD2. J was trimmed by 5 bases and V by 0 bases; bases with no gene match: 5. CDR1 SGDLS and CDR2 YYNGEE come from the germline V gene. CDR3 size: 15 residues.